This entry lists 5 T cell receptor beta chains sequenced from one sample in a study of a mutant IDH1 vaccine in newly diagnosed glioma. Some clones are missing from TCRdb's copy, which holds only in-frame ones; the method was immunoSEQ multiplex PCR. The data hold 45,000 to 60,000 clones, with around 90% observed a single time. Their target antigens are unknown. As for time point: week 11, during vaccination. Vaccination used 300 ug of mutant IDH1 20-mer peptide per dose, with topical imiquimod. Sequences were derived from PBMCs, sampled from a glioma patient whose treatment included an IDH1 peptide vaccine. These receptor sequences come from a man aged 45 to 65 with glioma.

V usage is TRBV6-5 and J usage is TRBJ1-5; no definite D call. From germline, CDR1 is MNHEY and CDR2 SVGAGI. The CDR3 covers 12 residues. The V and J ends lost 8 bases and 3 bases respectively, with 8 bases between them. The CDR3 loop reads CASWRDNQPQHF. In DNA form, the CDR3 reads TGTGCCAGCTGGAGGGACAATCAGCCCCAGCATTTT.

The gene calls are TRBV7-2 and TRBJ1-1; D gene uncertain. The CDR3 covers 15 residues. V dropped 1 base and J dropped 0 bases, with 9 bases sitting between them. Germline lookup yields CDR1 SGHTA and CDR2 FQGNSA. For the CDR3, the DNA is TGTGCCAGCAGCTTAGGCAACGGAATGAACACTGAAGCTTTCTTT. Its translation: CASSLGNGMNTEAFF.

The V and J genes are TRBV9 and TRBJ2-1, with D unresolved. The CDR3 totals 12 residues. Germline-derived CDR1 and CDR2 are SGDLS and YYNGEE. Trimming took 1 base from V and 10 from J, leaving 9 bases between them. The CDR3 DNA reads TGTGCCAGCAGCGTAAGTATGGGCGAGCAGTTCTTC. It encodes CASSVSMGEQFF.

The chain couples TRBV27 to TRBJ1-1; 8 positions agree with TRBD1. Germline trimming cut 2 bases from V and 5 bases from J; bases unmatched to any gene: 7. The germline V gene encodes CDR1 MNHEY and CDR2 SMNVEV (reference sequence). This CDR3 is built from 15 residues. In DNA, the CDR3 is TGTGCCAGCAGTTTAAGTCCAGGGGGCTATACTGAAGCTTTCTTT. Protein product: CASSLSPGGYTEAFF.

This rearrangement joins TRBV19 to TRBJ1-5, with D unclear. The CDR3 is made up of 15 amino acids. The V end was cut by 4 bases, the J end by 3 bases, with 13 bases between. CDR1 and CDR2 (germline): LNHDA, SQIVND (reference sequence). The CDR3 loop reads CASSSLRQHNQPQHF. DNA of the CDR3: TGTGCCAGTAGTAGCCTGAGGCAGCACAATCAGCCCCAGCATTTT.